This T cell receptor (beta chain) was identified in a study of regulatory T cells in long-lasting Graves disease (dated by TCRdb to about 2021). Looking at the study overall: Antithyroid drugs had been taken for less than 3 months by newly diagnosed Graves' disease patients. Peripheral blood TCR sequencing and RNA sequencing compared persistent Graves' disease patients with newly diagnosed Graves' disease patients. TCR sequencing covered 13 persistent and 20 or so newly diagnosed Graves' disease patients, about 35 samples in total. The study was conducted in China and was registered as a clinical trial. Points the paper makes about the study in general: TRBV28, TRBJ1-2 and TRBJ2-5 were preferentially used in persistent disease, while TRBV20-1 and TRBJ2-1 were favored in newly diagnosed disease. More public clonotypes were shared among persistent patients (fewer than 3,000) than among newly diagnosed patients (over 900). As a limitation, the authors acknowledged that the small sample size may reduce accuracy. Because the primary lesion, thyroid tissue, could not be accessed, the study looked at peripheral blood alone. Sequencing and analysis were limited to the TCR beta chain. Compared with newly diagnosed patients, persistent Graves' disease patients had lower TCR Shannon entropy and fewer highly expanded clones, which suggests clonal expansion.

The method behind the library was multiplex PCR. TCRdb names Illumina HiSeq 4000 as the instrument used. iRepertoire HTBI primers and Arm-PCR amplification of CDR3 regions were used to construct TCR beta libraries. Before sequencing, the PCR products went through gel purification. As for the original processing: Gene usage analysis of CDR3 amino acid clonotypes used the approximately 62 TRBV and about 15 TRBJ segments found across samples. COPE and FqMerger were used to merge filtered high-quality paired reads into contigs. BLAST was used to align contigs to the IMGT TRBV, TRBD and TRBJ reference genes, and CDR3 was defined following IMGT. Any clonotype with a frequency above 0.1% was classified as a highly expanded clone. Repertoire diversity was measured by Shannon entropy, and V-J evenness by the Gini coefficient. Clonotypes shared by more than one individual were considered public. TCRdb passed the public sequencing reads through fastp at Q25 and MiXCR, retaining productive beta sequences. Identical CDR3 proteins give one entry, which carries the most common genes and DNA. TCRdb, rather than the study authors, made the V and J calls. Here the sample has about 220,000 distinct CDR3 sequences; approximately 18% occur a single time. Of the sample, 12% is held by the ten largest clones.

The time point label here, explained by the study, means: newly diagnosed GD, antithyroid drugs for less than 3 months. For both TCR sequencing and RNA sequencing, RNA was extracted from PBMCs in TRIzol. The diagnosis of Graves' disease followed American Thyroid Association guidelines. The patients came from an endocrinology department in Xi'an, China. From each patient, roughly 9 milliliters of peripheral blood was collected into an EDTA anticoagulant tube. PBMCs were isolated by Ficoll Paque Plus density gradient separation without further T cell sorting. An Agilent 2100 Bioanalyzer and agarose gel were used to assess RNA quality, and a NanoDrop 2000 was used to measure RNA concentration. Germline trimming amounts to 5 bases on V and 8 bases on J, with 8 as the count of junction bases outside the gene matches. Reading the germline V gene gives CDR1 SGHAT and CDR2 FQNNGV. The cysteine opens and the phenylalanine closes a CDR3 of 13 amino acids. Left in the record is the CDR3 DNA by itself, 39 bases read in frame from the first base.

In this sample, this clonotype turned up many times. The antigen this receptor binds is unknown. Per-base quality was not reported, and no clone a single base away is much larger than it. The sample was also linked to a second study, of T cells in Graves' hyperthyroidism and ophthalmopathy. The second study also describes: Graves' hyperthyroidism was defined as stable when no progression to ophthalmopathy occurred over 18 months of follow-up. Hyperthyroidism patients were newly diagnosed, with disease duration under 2 months, and aged 18 to 65 years. Exclusion was applied to patients with uncontrolled infections, other autoimmune diseases, pregnancy or lactation. Diagnoses were established on the basis of clinical symptoms, serum thyroxine and TRAb, thyroid ultrasound, and orbital computed tomography. The TCR CDR3 was subjected to a first round of RT-PCR using the HTBI primer set and the Qiagen OneStep RT-PCR kit. Most expanded thyroid clonotypes (frequency above 0.001) were also found in blood, which suggests that blood repertoires may mirror thyroid immune responses. Ophthalmopathy was separated from stable hyperthyroidism by a 13 V-J signature model, with 87.88% sensitivity and 81% to 82% specificity obtained in cross-validation and 80%/75% obtained in testing. During validation, the model predicted progression to ophthalmopathy a median of roughly 7.1 months ahead of onset, with almost 71% sensitivity and 72.22% specificity. To identify distinguishing TCR V-J signatures, a discovery cohort of 95 to 100 patients was used, comprising 40 to 45 with Graves' ophthalmopathy and some 60 with stable Graves' hyperthyroidism. Whether ophthalmopathy could be predicted prospectively was tested in an independent validation cohort made up of 18 hyperthyroidism patients plus 17 patients who later progressed to ophthalmopathy. The 100 discovery patients were randomly split 7:3 into training and test sets. In addition, the study compared T-cell repertoires in thyroid tissue and in blood from several Graves' hyperthyroidism patients. After blood sampling, hyperthyroidism patients were treated with methimazole at a starting dose of 30 mg daily, and ophthalmopathy patients were treated with high-dose intravenous methylprednisolone. Libraries were constructed in a second round of multiplex PCR, after which size selection and purification were carried out. Paired-end sequencing of the libraries was performed with 100 bp reads on an Illumina HiSeq2000. SOAPnuke was used to process the raw data, throwing out any read that contained adapters or uncalled bases, had a mean Phred below 15, or lacked an exact constant-primer or identifier match. High-quality paired reads were merged using COPE v1.2.5, and each unique nucleotide sequence was defined as a clonotype. Clonotypes were aligned to IMGT TRBV, TRBD and TRBJ reference segments using MiTCR v1.1. The analysis included only V-J combinations with a frequency above 0.0001, which together covered 99.2% of the repertoires. A TCS score was defined as the ratio between F50 (clonal expansion) and ExV (chaos), using BLOSUM62-based TCRdist between CDR3 peptides within each V-J. Welch's t-statistics and random forest reduced 450 to 600 V-J features to 13, which were used in a naive Bayes classifier (R e1071). Sample size was not statistically predetermined, and investigators were not blinded to group allocation. According to the paper, TCR Vbeta CDR3 sequencing was carried out on 135 peripheral blood samples, which came from 40 to 45 ophthalmopathy, fewer than 80 hyperthyroidism and roughly 17 progressor patients.

This TCR derives from a woman in her 30s with Graves disease. Donor details come from another sample of the same person, matched by shared clones. The input for sequencing was peripheral blood mononuclear cells (PBMCs), taken at new diagnosis, from a patient treated with antithyroid drugs. This receptor chain uses TRBV11-2 and TRBJ1-2; the junction holds 7 bases that match TRBD1. The CDR3 reads as follows: CASSQTGLSGYTF. The sequence in DNA is TGTGCCAGCAGCCAGACAGGGTTGAGCGGCTACACCTTC.